One and the same sample provided the 13 T cell receptor beta chains below, sequenced in a study of cytomegalovirus exposure and HLA in healthy donors. A multiplex PCR was run with 60 Vbeta primers and 13 Jbeta primers. TCRdb's copy holds only in-frame clones and misses some; the assay was immunoSEQ multiplex PCR. The table has about 160,000 clones, approximately 72% seen once. Sequenced: PBMCs. These receptors were collected from a man aged 18 to 30 in good health and CMV-seronegative.

The chain links TRBV7-2 to TRBJ2-2; TRBD2 agrees at 12 bases. Trimming removed 5 bases from V and 2 bases from J; junction bases left unmatched: 3. Germline CDR1 is SGHTA and CDR2 is FQGNSA. The CDR3 has 16 amino acids. As DNA, the CDR3 is TGTGCCAGCAGCCCTAGCGGGAGGGCCAACACCGGGGAGCTGTTTTTT. Protein product: CASSPSGRANTGELFF.

V is TRBV5-1 and J is TRBJ2-1; TRBD2 agrees at 12 bases. From germline, CDR1 is SGHRS and CDR2 YFSETQ. The CDR3 consists of 14 residues. With 0 bases clipped from V and 14 bases from J, the junction kept 6 bases outside the gene matches. The CDR3 DNA follows: TGCGCCAGCAGCTTGGAGACTAGCGGGAGTAGGGAGTTCTTC. Its protein is CASSLETSGSREFF. The full variable domain, rest sourced from reference TRBV5-1 and TRBJ2-1, is KAGVTQTPRYLIKTRGQQVTLSCSPISGHRSVSWYQQTPGQGLQFLFEYFSETQRNKGNFPGRFSGRQFSNSRSEMNVSTLELGDSALYLCASSLETSGSREFFGPGTRLTVL.

V and J are TRBV7-8 and TRBJ2-1, with 12 bases aligning to TRBD2. Germline V lookup: CDR1 SGHVS, CDR2 FQNEAQ. V gave up 0 bases and J gave up 1 base; unmatched junction bases: 4. CDR3 size: 18 residues. Written as DNA, the CDR3 is TGTGCCAGCAGCTTAGCCCGACTAGCGGGAGTTTCCTACAATGAGCAGTTCTTC. Protein: CASSLARLAGVSYNEQFF. Based on the CDR3 plus reference TRBV7-8 and TRBJ2-1, the full variable domain is GAGVSQSPRYKVAKRGQDVALRCDPISGHVSLFWYQQALGQGPEFLTYFQNEAQLDKSGLPSDRFFAERPEGSVSTLKIQRTQQEDSAVYLCASSLARLAGVSYNEQFFGPGTRLTVL.

J is TRBJ2-5 and V is TRBV27; 9 nucleotides align to TRBD2. CDR3 size: 16 residues. CDR1 MNHEY and CDR2 SMNVEV come from the germline V gene (reference sequence). The trim removed 1 base at V and 5 bases at J, leaving 8 bases unmatched. DNA for the CDR3: TGTGCCAGCAGTTTATGGGGGCGGGAGGGTGAGGAGACCCAGTACTTC. Amino acid sequence: CASSLWGREGEETQYF.

This chain uses TRBV11-2 with TRBJ2-5, with D uncertain. The V gene lost 2 bases and the J gene lost 1 base, with 8 bases spanning the gap. The CDR3 extends over 14 amino acids. Germline CDR1 and CDR2: SGHAT and FQNNGV. The CDR3 DNA is TGTGCCAGCAGCTTAACCAGTTCCCAAGAGACCCAGTACTTC. Protein product: CASSLTSSQETQYF.

This chain uses TRBV5-1 with TRBJ2-7; 12 bases map to TRBD2. Losses at the gene ends were 3 bases for V and 4 bases for J; bases not matched to a gene: 8. This CDR3 is built from 16 residues. From germline, CDR1 is SGHRS and CDR2 YFSETQ. CDR3 loop: CASSSGGLAGIYEQYF. The CDR3, as DNA: TGCGCCAGCAGCTCGGGAGGACTAGCGGGAATATACGAGCAGTACTTC.

The V gene is TRBV5-4, the J gene TRBJ2-6, with D possibly TRBD1 on 5 matching bases. Trimming left V 4 bases short and J 0 bases short, with 8 bases between. Germline-derived CDR1 and CDR2 are SGHNT and YYREEE (reference sequence). This CDR3 comprises 15 residues. CDR3: CASSTDNSGANVLTF. The CDR3 nucleotides read TGTGCCAGCAGCACGGACAACTCTGGGGCCAACGTCCTGACTTTC.

This sequence joins TRBV5-1 and TRBJ2-7; 7 bases agree with TRBD1. Trimming at V came to 0 bases and at J to 4 bases, leaving 10 bases not matched to a gene. Germline CDR1 and CDR2: SGHRS and YFSETQ. There are 16 residues in the CDR3. The CDR3 reads CASSLEQGPPEYEQYF. CDR3 bases: TGCGCCAGCAGCTTGGAACAGGGGCCGCCCGAGTACGAGCAGTACTTC.

In the case of this clone: An end of the junction differs from the germline gene, which may be a read error. The genes are TRBV7-9 and TRBJ1-2; 7 bases align to TRBD1. CDR1 and CDR2 from the germline V gene are SEHNR and FQNEAQ (reference sequence). The CDR3 extends over 16 amino acids. CDR3 coding DNA: TGTTCCAGCAGCTCCACAGGGACAGCTTCGCAGTATGGCTACACCTTC. It is translated as CSSSSTGTASQYGYTF.

V is TRBV27 and J is TRBJ2-1; 7 nucleotides match TRBD2. From germline, CDR1 is MNHEY and CDR2 SMNVEV (reference sequence). V lost 0 bases to trimming and J lost 15 bases; unmatched junction nucleotides: 11. This CDR3 has 14 residues. The CDR3 nucleotides read TGTGCCAGCAGTTTATCCCCTCTAGCGGACATTCGGTTCTTC. This translates into CASSLSPLADIRFF.

The rearrangement links TRBV7-9 to TRBJ1-2; TRBD1 agrees at 8 bases. The ends lost 6 bases at V and 5 bases at J; junction bases unmatched: 5. CDR3 length equals 13 residues. Germline V gives CDR1 SEHNR, CDR2 FQNEAQ (reference sequence). CDR3 sequence reads: CASRDREVYGYTF. The CDR3, as DNA: TGTGCCAGCAGGGACAGGGAGGTTTATGGCTACACCTTC.

The CDR3 spells CASSPFPGKNTEAFF. In DNA form, the CDR3 reads TGTGCCAGCAGCCCGTTCCCGGGGAAGAACACTGAAGCTTTCTTT. V is TRBV7-2 and J is TRBJ1-1; D ambiguous. CDR3 size: 15 residues. Trimming stripped 5 bases from V and 1 base from J, with 14 bases between. Germline CDR1 reads SGHTA; CDR2 reads FQGNSA.

The rearrangement links TRBV5-4 to TRBJ2-5; 10 bases align to TRBD2. Germline V gene sequence: CDR1 SGHNT, CDR2 YYREEE (reference sequence). This CDR3 contains 16 residues. With V trimmed by 0 bases and J by 5 bases, 7 bases remained unmatched. The DNA of the CDR3 is TGTGCCAGCAGCTTGGCCCTAGCGGGAGTAGGTGAGACCCAGTACTTC. Protein sequence: CASSLALAGVGETQYF.